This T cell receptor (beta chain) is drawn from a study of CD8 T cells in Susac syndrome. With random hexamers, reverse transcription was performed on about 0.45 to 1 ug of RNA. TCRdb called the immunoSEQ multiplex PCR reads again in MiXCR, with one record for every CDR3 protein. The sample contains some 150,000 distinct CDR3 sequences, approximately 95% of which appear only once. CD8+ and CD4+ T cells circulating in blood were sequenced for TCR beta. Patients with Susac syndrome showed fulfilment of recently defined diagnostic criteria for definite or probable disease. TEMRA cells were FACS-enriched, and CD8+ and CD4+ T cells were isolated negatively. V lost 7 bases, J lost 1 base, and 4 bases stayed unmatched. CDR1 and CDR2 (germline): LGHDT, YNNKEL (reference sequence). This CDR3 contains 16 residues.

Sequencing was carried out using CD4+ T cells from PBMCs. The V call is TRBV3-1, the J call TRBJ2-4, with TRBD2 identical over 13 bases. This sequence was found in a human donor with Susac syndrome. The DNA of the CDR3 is TGTGCCAGCACGACTAGCGGGGGGCGGGCCAAAAACATTCAGTACTTC. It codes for CASTTSGGRAKNIQYF. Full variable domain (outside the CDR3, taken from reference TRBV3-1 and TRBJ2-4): DTAVSQTPKYLVTQMGNDKSIKCEQNLGHDTMYWYKQDSKKFLKIMFSYNNKELIINETVPNRFSPKSPDKAHLNLHINSLELGDSAVYFCASTTSGGRAKNIQYFGAGTRLSVL.